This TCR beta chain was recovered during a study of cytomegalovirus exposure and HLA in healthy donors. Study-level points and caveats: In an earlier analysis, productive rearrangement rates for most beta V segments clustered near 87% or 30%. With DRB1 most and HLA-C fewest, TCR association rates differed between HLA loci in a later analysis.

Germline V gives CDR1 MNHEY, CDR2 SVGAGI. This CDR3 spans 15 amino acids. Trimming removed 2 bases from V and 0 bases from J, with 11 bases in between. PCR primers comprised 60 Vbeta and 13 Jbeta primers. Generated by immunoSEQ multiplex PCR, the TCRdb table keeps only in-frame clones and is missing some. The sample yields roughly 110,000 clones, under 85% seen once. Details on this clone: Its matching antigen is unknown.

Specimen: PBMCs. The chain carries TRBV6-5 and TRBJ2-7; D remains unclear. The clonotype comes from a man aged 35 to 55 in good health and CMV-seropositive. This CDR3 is CASSYAPVSSYEQYF. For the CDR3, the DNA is TGTGCCAGCAGTTACGCCCCCGTTAGCTCCTACGAGCAGTACTTC.